The rows below give T cell receptor beta chains drawn from one sample of a study of cytomegalovirus exposure and HLA in healthy donors. TCRdb's table, derived via immunoSEQ multiplex PCR, lists solely in-frame clones and lacks some. This sample has 150,000 to 200,000 clones, with about 85% found just once. The sample taken for sequencing was PBMCs. The receptors stem from a man younger than 35 in good health and CMV-seropositive. The CDR3 runs from the conserved cysteine through the conserved F or W. The order of the fields is D gene, CDR3 length, V gene, clone size, J gene, CDR3 DNA, CDR3 protein. The D gene is left open where the match is weak. Clone size is given for some rows only: seen once, a few or many times, or a class if the clone is expanded.

NA	16	TRBV25-1	NA	TRBJ1-1	TGTGCCAGCAGTGAATATAGCGCAGGGGCGAACACTGAAGCTTTCTTT	CASSEYSAGANTEAFF
TRBD1	14	TRBV7-9	NA	TRBJ1-4	TGTGCCAGCAGCTCCCAGGGGGCGTACGAAAAACTGTTTTTT	CASSSQGAYEKLFF
NA	15	TRBV5-4	NA	TRBJ2-1	TGTGCCAGCAGCTTACAGACAGCCCTCTACAATGAGCAGTTCTTC	CASSLQTALYNEQFF
NA	13	TRBV28	few	TRBJ2-5	TGTGCCAGCGGAGACAGGCAGGGGGAGACCCAGTACTTC	CASGDRQGETQYF
NA	16	TRBV28	few	TRBJ1-2	TGTGCCAGCAGTTTCTGGACAGATGGGCACCGGAGGGGCTACACCTTC	CASSFWTDGHRRGYTF
TRBD1	13	TRBV30	NA	TRBJ2-1	TGTGCCTGGAGTGGAGACAGGGCTAGGGAGCAGTTCTTC	CAWSGDRAREQFF
TRBD2	15	TRBV28	NA	TRBJ2-7	TGTGCCAGCAGTTTGACTCTCGGGGGGAGCTACGAGCAGTACTTC	CASSLTLGGSYEQYF
TRBD2	15	TRBV6-1	once	TRBJ2-2	TGTGCCAGCAGTGAGGCTAGCGGAGGGCCCGGGGAGCTGTTTTTT	CASSEASGGPGELFF
NA	12	TRBV28	NA	TRBJ2-7	TGTGCCAGCGGGACAAACGTCTACGAGCAGTACTTC	CASGTNVYEQYF
NA	14	TRBV6-1	NA	TRBJ2-7	TGTGCCAGCGCCGACAGGAGTGGCTCCTACGAGCAGTACTTC	CASADRSGSYEQYF
TRBD1	15	TRBV27	NA	TRBJ2-1	TGTGCCAGCAGTTTCCGTCTTACAGGGGACAATGAGCAGTTCTTC	CASSFRLTGDNEQFF
TRBD1	17	TRBV28	NA	TRBJ1-5	TGTGCCAGCGAAACAGGGGGCGCATTGGGGGTTAATCAGCCCCAGCATTTT	CASETGGALGVNQPQHF
NA	13	TRBV5-4	NA	TRBJ2-3	TGTGCCAGCAGCTTGTTCGGGATCGATACGCAGTATTTT	CASSLFGIDTQYF
TRBD2	15	TRBV6-1	NA	TRBJ2-1	TGTGCCAGCAGTGAAAGTAGCGGGGGTTGGGATGAGCAGTTCTTC	CASSESSGGWDEQFF
TRBD1	14	TRBV29-1	NA	TRBJ2-7	TGCAGCGTTGGTAAACGGCAGGGGGCCTACGAGCAGTACTTC	CSVGKRQGAYEQYF
NA	11	TRBV10-3	NA	TRBJ1-6	TGTGCCATCGGGAGCAATTCACCCCTCCACTTT	CAIGSNSPLHF
TRBD1	15	TRBV5-1	NA	TRBJ1-4	TGCGCCAGCAGCGGAACCGGGACAGGGGATGAAAAACTGTTTTTT	CASSGTGTGDEKLFF
NA	13	TRBV7-6	NA	TRBJ1-6	TGTGCCAGCAGCTTAGGGGCCTATTCACCCCTCCACTTT	CASSLGAYSPLHF
NA	13	TRBV7-9	NA	TRBJ1-2	TGTGCCAGCAGCCCGCAGGGAGGAGATGGCTACACCTTC	CASSPQGGDGYTF
TRBD2	16	TRBV7-9	NA	TRBJ2-5	TGTGCCAGCAGCTTATCCGGGACTAGCGGGAAAGAGACCCAGTACTTC	CASSLSGTSGKETQYF
NA	12	TRBV5-1	NA	TRBJ2-1	TGCGCCTCCTCGGGGGGCCCCCTTGTACCGTTCTTC	CASSGGPLVPFF
NA	13	TRBV28	NA	TRBJ1-2	TGTGCCAGCAGTTATACAGGGAACTATGGCTACACCTTC	CASSYTGNYGYTF
TRBD1	14	TRBV19	NA	TRBJ2-6	TGTGCCAGTCAACGACAGGGTGATACCAACGTCCTGACTTTC	CASQRQGDTNVLTF
TRBD1	15	TRBV5-5	NA	TRBJ1-3	TGTGCCAGCAGCTTGACAGGGGGCTTGGGAAACACCATATATTTT	CASSLTGGLGNTIYF
TRBD1	15	TRBV5-4	NA	TRBJ2-7	TGTGCCAGCAGCACTTATATGGGACAGCAAGCGGAGCAGTACTTC	CASSTYMGQQAEQYF
NA	17	TRBV28	NA	TRBJ1-2	TGTGCCAGCAGTTTGAGGGTTGGGAGGGGAAAGGACTATGGCTACACCTTC	CASSLRVGRGKDYGYTF
TRBD2	19	TRBV7-2	NA	TRBJ2-7	TGTGCCAGCAGCTCCATACTAATACTAGCGGGAGGTCCCCGAGGCGAGCAGTACTTC	CASSSILILAGGPRGEQYF
TRBD2	18	TRBV15	NA	TRBJ2-2	TGTGCCACCAGACCTTTTGCGGGGGTAAAAACGAACACCGGGGAGCTGTTTTTT	CATRPFAGVKTNTGELFF
TRBD1	15	TRBV7-2	NA	TRBJ2-7	TGTGCCAGCAGCCGATCCGGGACAGGGTCTGGCGAGCAGTACTTC	CASSRSGTGSGEQYF
TRBD1	14	TRBV27	NA	TRBJ1-1	TGTGCCAGCAGTCGAACAGGGGGGAGCACTGAAGCTTTCTTT	CASSRTGGSTEAFF
NA	17	TRBV19	NA	TRBJ2-2	TGTGCCAGTAGTCCACCACGGCGAGGGAGGAGCACCGGGGAGCTGTTTTTT	CASSPPRRGRSTGELFF
TRBD2	15	TRBV2	NA	TRBJ2-1	TGTGCCAGCCGATCAGCGGGAGGGCCGGGCAATGAGCAGTTCTTC	CASRSAGGPGNEQFF
TRBD2	14	TRBV30	few	TRBJ2-7	TGTGCCTGGAGCGTCGGACTAGCGGGCTACGAGCAGTACTTC	CAWSVGLAGYEQYF
TRBD1	14	TRBV27	NA	TRBJ2-7	TGTGCCAGCAGTTCCCAACGACAGGGCCACGAGCAGTACTTC	CASSSQRQGHEQYF
TRBD2	19	TRBV19	NA	TRBJ2-1	TGTGCCAGTAGTATAAGGGGCAAGACTAGCGGGGGGACCTACAATGAGCAGTTCTTC	CASSIRGKTSGGTYNEQFF
TRBD2	17	TRBV12-5	NA	TRBJ2-2	TGTGCTAGTGGCCGTAGTAGCGGGGGCCTAGGACCCGGGGAGCTGTTTTTT	CASGRSSGGLGPGELFF
NA	13	TRBV30	NA	TRBJ1-1	TGTGCCTGGAGTGTTAATGTGAACACTGAAGCTTTCTTT	CAWSVNVNTEAFF
TRBD1	14	TRBV7-2	NA	TRBJ1-5	TGTGCCAGCAGCTTAAACAGGGGGACCCAGCCCCAGCATTTT	CASSLNRGTQPQHF
TRBD2	16	TRBV6-5	NA	TRBJ2-5	TGTGCCAGCAGTTCTCCTGAAGCGGGGGGGCCAGCGGCCCAGTACTTC	CASSSPEAGGPAAQYF
TRBD1	13	TRBV11-2	NA	TRBJ1-2	TGTGCCAGCAGCATACAGGGGGCGGACGGCTACACCTTC	CASSIQGADGYTF
NA	15	TRBV18	NA	TRBJ1-2	TGTGCCAGCTCACCGGGCGCAGAGCCGACCTATGGCTACACCTTC	CASSPGAEPTYGYTF
TRBD1	15	TRBV19	NA	TRBJ1-5	TGTGCCAGTAGCCTAAACCGGGACAGGAATCAGCCCCAGCATTTT	CASSLNRDRNQPQHF
NA	15	TRBV27	NA	TRBJ2-3	TGTGCCAGCAGTTTAGGACAGAGTAGCACAGATACGCAGTATTTT	CASSLGQSSTDTQYF
TRBD1	16	TRBV5-1	NA	TRBJ1-2	TGCGCCAGCAGCCCCGGGGGACAGGGATATGACTATGGCTACACCTTC	CASSPGGQGYDYGYTF
NA	13	TRBV6-1	NA	TRBJ2-3	TGTGCCAGCAGTGGCCTGACTCAGCGCACGCAGTATTTT	CASSGLTQRTQYF
NA	14	TRBV27	NA	TRBJ2-1	TGTGCCAGCAGTCCTCGTCGCGACTACAATGAGCAGTTCTTC	CASSPRRDYNEQFF
NA	13	TRBV30	NA	TRBJ2-3	TGTGCCTGGAGGGTCCGGGGCACAGATACGCAGTATTTT	CAWRVRGTDTQYF
NA	13	TRBV28	NA	TRBJ2-7	TGTGCCACCGGAAGTGGCGGGACCTACGAGCAGTACTTC	CATGSGGTYEQYF